One sample yielded the 4 T cell receptor beta chains listed below, sequenced in a study of shared clonotypes between healthy human individuals. The table came from immunoSEQ multiplex PCR; TCRdb's copy has only in-frame clones and leaves some out. The sample contains around 610,000 clones, about 96% of which appear only once. CD45RO-negative, CCR7-positively selected cells formed the naive CD8 fraction, excluding terminally differentiated effector memory CD45RA+ cells. The sample was naive CD8+ T cells sorted from blood. The receptor set was obtained from a woman in her twenties or thirties in good health.

This sequence joins TRBV28 and TRBJ2-7; D is uncertain. Germline values: CDR1 MDHEN, CDR2 SYDVKM. There are 15 residues in the CDR3. The ends were cut back, 2 bases at V and 0 bases at J, with 11 bases in the middle. The CDR3 loop is CASSLMLGTSYEQYF. The CDR3 DNA follows: TGTGCCAGCAGTTTAATGCTGGGAACCTCCTACGAGCAGTACTTC.

The V gene is TRBV28, the J gene TRBJ1-5, with D possibly TRBD1 on 5 matching bases. The CDR3 contains 15 residues. The germline V gene encodes CDR1 MDHEN and CDR2 SYDVKM. Trimming took off 3 bases at V and 6 bases at J, with 15 bases between the two ends. CDR3 DNA: TGTGCCAGCAGTTTTTTCCCGTCCGGGGGTCAGCCCCAGCATTTT. It yields the protein CASSFFPSGGQPQHF.

V and J are TRBV2 and TRBJ2-7; D gene uncertain. The CDR3 has 12 residues. Germline lookup yields CDR1 SNHLY and CDR2 FYNNEI. The V gene lost 6 bases and the J gene lost 3 bases, with 9 bases spanning the gap. CDR3 DNA sequence: TGTGCCAGCAGCCGAGACAACTACGAGCAGTACTTC. Translation: CASSRDNYEQYF.

The V gene is TRBV25-1, the J gene TRBJ2-3; no firm D call. Germline V CDR1 and CDR2: MGHDK, SYGVNS. CDR3 length equals 11 residues. Trimming cost V 4 bases and J 7 bases, with 6 bases left between them. In nucleotides, the CDR3 is TGTGCCAGCAGTGTCTCGAATACGCAGTATTTT. This codes for CASSVSNTQYF.